These 13 T cell receptor beta chains share one sample of origin, sequenced in a study of OX40 agonist ivuxolimab in advanced cancers. Profiling relied on immunoSEQ multiplex PCR, and the TCRdb table lists in-frame clones only, not all of them. The sample lists roughly 80,000 clones; approximately 86% were seen once. The sequencing here drew on CD4+ or CD8+ T cells sorted from blood, taken in a trial of the OX40 agonist ivuxolimab. Every receptor here comes from an adult with an advanced solid tumor such as melanoma, head and neck, liver or kidney cancer.

This chain connects TRBV30 to TRBJ1-6, with D unclear. Trimming removed 4 bases at V and 8 bases at J, with 12 bases between. Germline V gene sequence: CDR1 GTSNPN, CDR2 SVGIG (reference sequence). The CDR3 length is 13 residues. This CDR3 is CAWTLTKDSPLHF. The CDR3 DNA reads as TGTGCCTGGACCCTGACTAAGGATTCACCCCTCCACTTT.

The chain links TRBV28 to TRBJ1-1, with D tentatively TRBD1 (5 bases). Per the germline V gene, CDR1 is MDHEN and CDR2 is SYDVKM. Between the trimmed V and J ends, which lost 2 bases and 4 bases, there was a span of 14 bases. CDR3 length: 15 residues. The CDR3 reads CASSLVGQYGTEAFF. The CDR3 DNA follows: TGTGCCAGCAGTTTAGTGGGGCAATACGGCACTGAAGCTTTCTTT.

Written as DNA, the CDR3 is TGCGCCAGCAGCCAGGAGTACTCACAGGGGCGAAGCTACGAGCAGTACTTC. It is translated as CASSQEYSQGRSYEQYF. The chain links TRBV4-1 to TRBJ2-7, with 7 bases lining up with TRBD1. Trimming removed 3 bases from V and 3 bases from J; junction bases left unmatched: 14. CDR3 length: 17 amino acids. Germline CDR1 reads MGHRA; CDR2 reads YSYEKL.

This clone was detected a few times. This rearrangement joins TRBV20-1 to TRBJ1-1; no firm D call. Trimming stripped 3 bases from V and 3 bases from J, with 5 bases between. This CDR3 comprises 11 residues. Germline V gives CDR1 DFQATT, CDR2 SNEGSKA (reference sequence). The CDR3 here is CSARKDTEAFF. CDR3 sequence (DNA): TGCAGTGCTAGGAAGGACACTGAAGCTTTCTTT.

Only one count was recorded for this clone. The chain uses TRBV6-5 and TRBJ1-5; no clear D. Per the germline V gene, CDR1 is MNHEY and CDR2 is SVGAGI. This CDR3 contains 13 residues. Trimming shortened V by 2 bases and J by 9 bases, and 11 bases separated the two germline ends. CDR3 nucleotide sequence: TGTGCCAGCAGTTACCAGGCCGCTGGGCCCCAGCATTTT. It encodes CASSYQAAGPQHF.

The chain couples TRBV6-5 to TRBJ1-6, with D unclear. CDR1 MNHEY and CDR2 SVGAGI come from the germline V gene. The V gene lost 6 bases and the J gene lost 8 bases, with 17 bases spanning the gap. The CDR3 extends over 15 amino acids. CDR3 DNA sequence: TGTGCCAGCAGGAGCAGCTCCTATTTAGATTCACCCCTCCACTTT. As protein: CASRSSSYLDSPLHF.

The CDR3 loop reads CSVGHSEAFF. Written as DNA, the CDR3 is TGCAGCGTTGGACACTCTGAAGCTTTCTTT. The chain couples TRBV29-1 to TRBJ1-1; D is undetermined. V was cut by 4 bases and J by 6 bases, with 6 bases left in between. Germline-derived CDR1 and CDR2 are SQVTM and ANQGSEA. The CDR3 is 10 amino acids.

This sequence joins TRBV28 and TRBJ1-4; tentatively, D is TRBD1 (5 bases). CDR1 MDHEN and CDR2 SYDVKM come from the germline V gene. The CDR3 extends over 15 amino acids. V shed 6 bases and J shed 8 bases, with 19 bases lying between them. DNA for the CDR3: TGTGCCAGCAGAACTTACGGAAGGGGAGGCGAAAAACTGTTTTTT. Translation gives CASRTYGRGGEKLFF.

The rearrangement links TRBV7-2 to TRBJ2-7; D is unclear. Germline lookup yields CDR1 SGHTA and CDR2 FQGNSA. Trimming removed 2 bases from V and 2 bases from J, with 7 bases in between. The CDR3 runs to 13 residues. Written as DNA, the CDR3 is TGTGCCAGCAGCTTAAACCCTCCCTACGAGCAGTACTTC. Translating gives CASSLNPPYEQYF.

This clone was picked up one time. The chain has TRBV5-4 and TRBJ2-3, with D hard to call. Between the trimmed V and J ends, which lost 3 bases and 0 bases, there was a span of 17 bases. The germline CDR1 and CDR2 sequences are SGHNT and YYREEE (reference sequence). The CDR3 consists of 17 residues. Here the CDR3 reads CASSSPNSETSTDTQYF. The CDR3 DNA sequence: TGTGCCAGCAGCTCTCCTAACAGCGAAACTAGCACAGATACGCAGTATTTT.

The CDR3 reads CASLPLAGGVTGELFF. CDR3 DNA: TGTGCCAGCCTACCTCTAGCGGGAGGAGTGACCGGGGAGCTGTTTTTT. The rearrangement uses TRBV2 and TRBJ2-2; 11 bases are a match to TRBD2. Trimming at V came to 8 bases and at J to 5 bases, leaving 10 bases not matched to a gene. The germline V gene has CDR1 SNHLY and CDR2 FYNNEI. The CDR3 consists of 16 residues.

The chain links TRBV7-2 to TRBJ2-5, with D possibly called TRBD1 or TRBD2 (5 bases each). This CDR3 spans 13 amino acids. Trimming pared 3 bases from V and 5 bases from J, leaving 10 bases between. Per germline, CDR1 SGHTA and CDR2 FQGNSA. CDR3 region: CASSFRGTETQYF. In DNA, the CDR3 is TGTGCCAGCAGCTTTCGAGGGACGGAGACCCAGTACTTC.

J is TRBJ1-5 and V is TRBV4-3, with TRBD1 matching 9 bases. The junction had 2 bases not matched to a gene; V was cut back by 0 bases and J by 2 bases. The CDR3 runs to 16 residues. Germline V gene sequence: CDR1 LGHNA, CDR2 YSLEER. The CDR3 sequence: CASSQETGGCNQPQHF. Written as DNA, the CDR3 is TGCGCCAGCAGCCAAGAAACAGGGGGCTGCAATCAGCCCCAGCATTTT.